What follows is one T cell receptor (beta chain) and its context. Its antigen is not known. V lost 2 bases, J lost 3 bases, and 3 bases stayed unmatched. Germline V gene sequence: CDR1 SGHRS, CDR2 YFSETQ. This CDR3 has 14 amino acids. These data are taken from a study of T cell responses to AZD1222 COVID-19 vaccine. General observations from the study: Scientists sampled the repertoires only once the peak T cell response had passed. Receipt of two AZD1222 doses was followed by a rise in Spike-specific TCR breadth and depth. Clonal diversity may have been underestimated, and the donors were mostly white British, with more females than males.

Using immunoSEQ multiplex PCR, the repertoire was profiled, and TCRdb retains in-frame clones only, with some absent. The table records about 180,000 clones, roughly 92% of them present only once. The receptor was isolated from an adult in good health. The source was peripheral blood, collected on day 0 of AZD1222 vaccination. The chain is built from TRBV5-1 and TRBJ2-7; 9 bases are a match to TRBD1. CDR3 loop: CASSFGTGLYEQYF. DNA of the CDR3: TGCGCCAGCAGCTTTGGGACAGGGCTCTACGAGCAGTACTTC.